This TCR beta chain was identified during a study of cytomegalovirus exposure and HLA in healthy donors. Assay used: immunoSEQ multiplex PCR; TCRdb lists only in-frame clones, some missing. The table records 160,000 or so clones, about 82% of them present only once. The source of this sequence is a man in his thirties or forties in good health and CMV-seropositive. Specimen: PBMCs.

CDR3 sequence reads: CASSLFPGSSYEQYF. Written as DNA, the CDR3 is TGTGCCAGCAGCTTATTCCCGGGGAGCTCCTACGAGCAGTACTTC. The V call is TRBV9, the J call TRBJ2-7, with D tentatively TRBD2 (5 bases). Trimming pared 4 bases from V and 0 bases from J, leaving 14 bases between. Germline assignment: CDR1 SGDLS and CDR2 YYNGEE. The CDR3 totals 15 residues. The variable domain in full, with the rest retrieved from reference TRBV9 and TRBJ2-7, is DSGVTQTPKHLITATGQRVTLRCSPRSGDLSVYWYQQSLDQGLQFLIQYYNGEERAKGNILERFSAQQFPDLHSELNLSSLELGDSALYFCASSLFPGSSYEQYFGPGTRLTVT.